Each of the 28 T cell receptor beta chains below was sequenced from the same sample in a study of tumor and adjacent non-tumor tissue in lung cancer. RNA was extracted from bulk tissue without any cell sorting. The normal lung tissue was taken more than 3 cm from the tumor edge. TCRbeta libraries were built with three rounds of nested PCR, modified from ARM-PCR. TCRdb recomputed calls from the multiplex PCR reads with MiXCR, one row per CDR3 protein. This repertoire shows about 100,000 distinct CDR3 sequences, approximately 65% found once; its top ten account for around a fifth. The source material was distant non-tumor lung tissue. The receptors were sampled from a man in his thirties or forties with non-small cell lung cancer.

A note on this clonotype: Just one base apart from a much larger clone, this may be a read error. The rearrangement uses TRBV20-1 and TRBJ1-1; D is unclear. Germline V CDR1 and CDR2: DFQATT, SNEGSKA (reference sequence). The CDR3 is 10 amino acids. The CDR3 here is CGATYTEAFF. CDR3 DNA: TGCGGTGCTACCTACACTGAAGCTTTCTTT.

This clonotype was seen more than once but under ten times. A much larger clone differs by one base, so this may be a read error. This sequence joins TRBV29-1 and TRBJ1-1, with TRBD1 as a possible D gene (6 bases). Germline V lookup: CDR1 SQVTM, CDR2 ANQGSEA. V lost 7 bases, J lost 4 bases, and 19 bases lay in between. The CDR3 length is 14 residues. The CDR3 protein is CSAVGGALGTEAFF. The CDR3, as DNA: TGCAGCGCGGTGGGGGGGGCCTTGGGCACTGAAGCTTTCTTT. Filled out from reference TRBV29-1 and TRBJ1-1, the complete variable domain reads SAVISQKPSRDICQRGTSLTIQCQVDSQVTMMFWYRQQPGQSLTLIATANQGSEATYESGFVIDKFPISRPNLTFSTLTVSNMSPEDSSIYLCSAVGGALGTEAFFGQGTRLTVV.

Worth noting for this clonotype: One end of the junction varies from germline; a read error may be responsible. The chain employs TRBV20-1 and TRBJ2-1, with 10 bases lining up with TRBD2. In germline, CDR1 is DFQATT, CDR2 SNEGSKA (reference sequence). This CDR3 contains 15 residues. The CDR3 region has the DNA TGCAGTGCCCTGACCGGGACTAGCGTTTTCCTTGAGCGGTTCTTC. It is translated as CSALTGTSVFLERFF.

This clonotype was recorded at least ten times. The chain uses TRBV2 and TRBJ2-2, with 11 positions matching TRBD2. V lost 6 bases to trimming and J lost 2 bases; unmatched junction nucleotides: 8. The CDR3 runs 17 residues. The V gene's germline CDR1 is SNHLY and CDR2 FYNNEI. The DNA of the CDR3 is TGTGCCAGCAGCCAGGGACTAGCGGCATTCAACACCGGGGAGCTGTTTTTT. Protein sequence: CASSQGLAAFNTGELFF.

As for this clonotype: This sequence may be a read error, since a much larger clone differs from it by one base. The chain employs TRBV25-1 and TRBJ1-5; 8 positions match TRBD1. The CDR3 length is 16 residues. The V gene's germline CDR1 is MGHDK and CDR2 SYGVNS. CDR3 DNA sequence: TGTGCCAGCAGTGAATCGGGCAGGGGGCAGAATCAGTCCCAGCATTTT. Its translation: CASSESGRGQNQSQHF. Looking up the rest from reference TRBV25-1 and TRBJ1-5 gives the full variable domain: EADIYQTPRYLVIGTGKKITLECSQTMGHDKMYWYQQDPGMELHLIHYSYGVNSTEKGDLSSESTVSRIRTEHFPLTLESARPSHTSQYLCASSESGRGQNQSQHFGDGTRLSIL.

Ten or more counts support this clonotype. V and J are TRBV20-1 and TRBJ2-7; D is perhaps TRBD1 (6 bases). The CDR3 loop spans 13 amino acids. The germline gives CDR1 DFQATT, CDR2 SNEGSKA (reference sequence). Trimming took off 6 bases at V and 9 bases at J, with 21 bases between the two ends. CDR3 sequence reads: CSALPGHHLSQYF. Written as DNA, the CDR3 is TGCAGTGCACTACCGGGACATCACCTCTCGCAGTACTTC.

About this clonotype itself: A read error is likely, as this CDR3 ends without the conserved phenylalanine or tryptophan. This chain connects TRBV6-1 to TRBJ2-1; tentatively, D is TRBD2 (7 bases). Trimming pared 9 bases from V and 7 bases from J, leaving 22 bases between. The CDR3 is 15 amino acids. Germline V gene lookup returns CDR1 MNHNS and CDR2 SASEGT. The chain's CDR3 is CASSTGTGGLNEQFL. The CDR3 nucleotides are TGTGCCAGTTCCACCGGGACGGGGGGCCTAAATGAGCAGTTCCTC.

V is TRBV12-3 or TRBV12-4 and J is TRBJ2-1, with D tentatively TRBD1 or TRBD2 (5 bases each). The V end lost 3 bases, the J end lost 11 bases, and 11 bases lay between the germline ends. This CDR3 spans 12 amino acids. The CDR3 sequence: CASSLGVGKQFF. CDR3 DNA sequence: TGTGCCAGCAGTTTGGGGGTAGGGAAGCAGTTCTTC.

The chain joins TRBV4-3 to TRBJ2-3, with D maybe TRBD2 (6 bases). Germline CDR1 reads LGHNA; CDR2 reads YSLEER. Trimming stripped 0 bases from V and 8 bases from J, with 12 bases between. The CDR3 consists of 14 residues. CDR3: CASSQDMMGGTQYF. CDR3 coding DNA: TGCGCCAGCAGCCAAGATATGATGGGAGGTACGCAGTATTTT.

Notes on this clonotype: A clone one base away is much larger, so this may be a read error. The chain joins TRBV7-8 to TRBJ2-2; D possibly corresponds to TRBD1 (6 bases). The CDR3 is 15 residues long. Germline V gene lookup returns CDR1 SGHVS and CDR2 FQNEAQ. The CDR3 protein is CASNLGTLHTGKLFF. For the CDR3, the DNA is TGTGCCAGCAACCTGGGGACACTCCACACCGGGAAGCTGTTTTTT.

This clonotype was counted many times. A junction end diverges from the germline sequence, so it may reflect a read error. The CDR3 spells CASSWTGVTGELFF. CDR3 DNA: TGTGCCAGTAGTTGGACAGGGGTCACCGGGGAGCTGTTTTTT. The J gene is TRBJ2-2, the V gene TRBV12-3 or TRBV12-4, with TRBD1 matching 9 bases. The CDR3 length is 14 residues.

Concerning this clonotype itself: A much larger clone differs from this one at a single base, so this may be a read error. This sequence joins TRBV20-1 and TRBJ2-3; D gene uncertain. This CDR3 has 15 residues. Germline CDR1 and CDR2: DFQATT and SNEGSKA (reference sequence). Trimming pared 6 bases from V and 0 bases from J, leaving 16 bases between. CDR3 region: CSAEVLPFSTDTQYF. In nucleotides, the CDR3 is TGCAGTGCCGAAGTCCTCCCGTTTAGCACAGATACGCAGTATTTT.

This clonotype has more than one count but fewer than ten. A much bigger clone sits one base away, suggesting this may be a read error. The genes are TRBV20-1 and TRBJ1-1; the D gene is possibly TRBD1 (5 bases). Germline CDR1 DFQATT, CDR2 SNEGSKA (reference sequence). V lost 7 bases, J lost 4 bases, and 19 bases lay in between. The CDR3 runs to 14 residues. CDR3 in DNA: TGCAGTGTCCGACCGACAGATGCGGTCACTGAAGCTTTCTTT. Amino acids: CSVRPTDAVTEAFF.

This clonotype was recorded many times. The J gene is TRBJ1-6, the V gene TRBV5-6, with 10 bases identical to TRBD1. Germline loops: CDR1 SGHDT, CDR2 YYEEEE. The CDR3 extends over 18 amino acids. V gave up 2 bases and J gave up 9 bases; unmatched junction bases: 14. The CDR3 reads CASSFKTGGSRGSSPLHF. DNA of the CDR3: TGTGCCAGCAGCTTCAAGACAGGGGGCTCGAGGGGGAGTTCACCCCTCCACTTT.

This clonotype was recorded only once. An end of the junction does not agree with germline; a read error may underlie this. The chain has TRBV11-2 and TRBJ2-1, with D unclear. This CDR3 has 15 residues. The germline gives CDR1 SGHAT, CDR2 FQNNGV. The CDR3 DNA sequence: TGTGCCAGCAGCCCCTGGACGGGCCACTGCAATGATCAGTTCTTC. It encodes CASSPWTGHCNDQFF.

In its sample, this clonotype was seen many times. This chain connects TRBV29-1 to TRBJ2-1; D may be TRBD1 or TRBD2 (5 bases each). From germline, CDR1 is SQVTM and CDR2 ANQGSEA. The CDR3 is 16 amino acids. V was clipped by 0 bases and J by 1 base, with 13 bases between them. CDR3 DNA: TGCAGCGTTGAAGATTTCTTGTGGGGGTCCTACAATGAGCAGTTCTTC. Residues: CSVEDFLWGSYNEQFF.

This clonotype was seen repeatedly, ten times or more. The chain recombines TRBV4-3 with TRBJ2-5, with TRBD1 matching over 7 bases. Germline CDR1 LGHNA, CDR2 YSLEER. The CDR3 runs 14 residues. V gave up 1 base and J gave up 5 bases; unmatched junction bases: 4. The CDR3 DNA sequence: TGCGCCAGCAGCCAAGGGGAACAGGGGGAGACCCAGTACTTC. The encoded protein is CASSQGEQGETQYF.

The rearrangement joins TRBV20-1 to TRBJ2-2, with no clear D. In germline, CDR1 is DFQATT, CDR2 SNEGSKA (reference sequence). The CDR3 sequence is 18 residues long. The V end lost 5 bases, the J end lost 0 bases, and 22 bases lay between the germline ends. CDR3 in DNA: TGCAGTGCTCCCTCCCCGGCAGCTTCCCTCGCGAACACCGGGGAGCTGTTTTTT. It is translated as CSAPSPAASLANTGELFF.

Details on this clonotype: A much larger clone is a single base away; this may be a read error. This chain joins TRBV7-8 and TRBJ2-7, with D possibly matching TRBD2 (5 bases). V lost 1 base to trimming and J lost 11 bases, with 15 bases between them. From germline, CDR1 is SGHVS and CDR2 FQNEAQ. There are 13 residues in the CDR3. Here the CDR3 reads CASSLGLSDVEYF. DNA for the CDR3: TGTGCCAGCAGCTTAGGTCTTAGCGACGTGGAGTACTTC.

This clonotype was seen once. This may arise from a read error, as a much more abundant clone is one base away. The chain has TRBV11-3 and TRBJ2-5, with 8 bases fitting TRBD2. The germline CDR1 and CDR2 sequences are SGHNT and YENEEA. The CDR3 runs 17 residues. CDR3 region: CASSLTGTSGNQETQCF. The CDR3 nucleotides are TGTGCCAGCAGCTTAACAGGCACTAGCGGAAATCAAGAGACCCAGTGCTTC.

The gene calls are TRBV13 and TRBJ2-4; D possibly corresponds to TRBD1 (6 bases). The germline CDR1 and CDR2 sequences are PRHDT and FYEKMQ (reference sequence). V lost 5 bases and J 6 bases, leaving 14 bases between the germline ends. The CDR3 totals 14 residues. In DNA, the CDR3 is TGTGCCAGCAGCATTTACAGGGAAGCAAACATTCAGTACTTC. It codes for CASSIYREANIQYF.

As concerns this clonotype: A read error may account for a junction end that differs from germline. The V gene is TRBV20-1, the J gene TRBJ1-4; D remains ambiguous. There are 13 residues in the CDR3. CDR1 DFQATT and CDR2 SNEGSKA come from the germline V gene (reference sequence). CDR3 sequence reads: CSARRGVREKLLF. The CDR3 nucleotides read TGCAGTGCTAGACGGGGAGTCCGGGAAAAACTCCTTTTT.

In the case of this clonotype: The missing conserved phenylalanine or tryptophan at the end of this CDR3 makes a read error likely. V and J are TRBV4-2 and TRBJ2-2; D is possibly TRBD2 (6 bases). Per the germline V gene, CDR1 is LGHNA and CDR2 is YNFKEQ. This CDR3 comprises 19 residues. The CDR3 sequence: CACSQEPPGADGSTGELFL. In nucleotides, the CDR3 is TGTGCCTGCAGCCAAGAACCCCCCGGGGCCGACGGGAGCACCGGGGAGCTGTTTCTT.

This CDR3 reads CSLRRQGGYEQYF. The CDR3 nucleotides are TGCAGTCTCAGACGGCAGGGGGGTTACGAGCAGTACTTC. The J gene is TRBJ2-7, the V gene TRBV20-1, with TRBD1 as a possible D gene (7 bases). Trimming pared 8 bases from V and 4 bases from J, leaving 18 bases between. Germline V gene sequence: CDR1 DFQATT, CDR2 SNEGSKA (reference sequence). The CDR3 runs 13 residues.

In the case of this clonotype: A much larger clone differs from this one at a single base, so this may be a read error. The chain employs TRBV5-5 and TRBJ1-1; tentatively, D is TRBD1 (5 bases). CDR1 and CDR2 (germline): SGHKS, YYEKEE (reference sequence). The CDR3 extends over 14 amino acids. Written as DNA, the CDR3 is TGTGCCAGCAACTTGCTGGGGCCGGACACTGAAGCTTTCTTT. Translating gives CASNLLGPDTEAFF.

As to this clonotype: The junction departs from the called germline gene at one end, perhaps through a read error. CDR3 sequence: CPTKFPGQIYNQPQHF. Here the CDR3 DNA reads TGTCCCACCAAATTCCCGGGACAGATATACAATCAGCCCCAACATTTT. The rearrangement uses TRBV24-1 and TRBJ1-5; 7 nucleotides align to TRBD1. The CDR3 has 16 residues. Germline assignment: CDR1 KGHDR and CDR2 SFDVKD.

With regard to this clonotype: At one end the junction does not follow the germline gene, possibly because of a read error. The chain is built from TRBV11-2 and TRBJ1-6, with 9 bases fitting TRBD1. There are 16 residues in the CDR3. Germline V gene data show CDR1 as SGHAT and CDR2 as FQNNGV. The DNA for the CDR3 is TGTGCCAGCAGCTTGACCTCCGGGACAGGGAATTCACCCCCCCATTTT. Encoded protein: CASSLTSGTGNSPPHF.

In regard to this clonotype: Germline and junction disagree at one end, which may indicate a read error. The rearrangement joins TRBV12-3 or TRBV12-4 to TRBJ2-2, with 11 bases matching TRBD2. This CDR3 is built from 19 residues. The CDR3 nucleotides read TGTGCCAGTACCCGAGACGGCCCGGGGGGACTAGCGGTCACCTGGGAGCTGTTTTTT. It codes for CASTRDGPGGLAVTWELFF.